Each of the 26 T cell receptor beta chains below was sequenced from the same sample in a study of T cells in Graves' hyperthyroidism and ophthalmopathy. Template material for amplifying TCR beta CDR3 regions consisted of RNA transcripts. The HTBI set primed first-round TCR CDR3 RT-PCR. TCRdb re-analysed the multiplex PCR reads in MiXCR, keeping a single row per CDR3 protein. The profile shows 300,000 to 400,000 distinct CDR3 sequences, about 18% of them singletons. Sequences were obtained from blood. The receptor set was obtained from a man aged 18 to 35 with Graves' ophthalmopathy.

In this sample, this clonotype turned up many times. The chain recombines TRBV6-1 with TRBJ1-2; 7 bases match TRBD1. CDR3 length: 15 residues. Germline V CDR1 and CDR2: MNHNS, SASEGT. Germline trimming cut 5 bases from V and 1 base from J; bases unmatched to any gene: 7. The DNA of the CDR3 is TGTGCCAGCAGTTATGGGACAGCGCTTAACTATGGCTACACCTTC. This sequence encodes CASSYGTALNYGYTF.

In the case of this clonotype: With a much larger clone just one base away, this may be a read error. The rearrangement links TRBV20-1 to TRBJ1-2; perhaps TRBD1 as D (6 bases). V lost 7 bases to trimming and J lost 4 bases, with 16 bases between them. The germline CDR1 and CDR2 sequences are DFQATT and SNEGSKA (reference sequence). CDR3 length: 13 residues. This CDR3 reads CSVPLDRVYGYTF. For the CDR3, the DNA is TGCAGTGTCCCTCTGGACAGAGTCTATGGCTACACCTTC.

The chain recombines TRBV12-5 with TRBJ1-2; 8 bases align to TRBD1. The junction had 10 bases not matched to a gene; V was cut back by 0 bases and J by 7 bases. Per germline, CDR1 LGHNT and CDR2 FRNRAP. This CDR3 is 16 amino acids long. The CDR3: CASGLVLGVGQGGYTF. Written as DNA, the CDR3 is TGTGCTAGTGGTTTGGTACTCGGAGTCGGACAGGGTGGCTACACCTTC.

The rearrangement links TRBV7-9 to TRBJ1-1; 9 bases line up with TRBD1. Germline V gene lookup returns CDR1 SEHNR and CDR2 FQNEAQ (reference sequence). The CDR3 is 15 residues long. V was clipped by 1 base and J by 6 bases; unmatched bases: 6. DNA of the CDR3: TGTGCCAGCAGCTTAGTAGGCGGACAGGGGTCTGAAGCTTTCTTT. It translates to CASSLVGGQGSEAFF.

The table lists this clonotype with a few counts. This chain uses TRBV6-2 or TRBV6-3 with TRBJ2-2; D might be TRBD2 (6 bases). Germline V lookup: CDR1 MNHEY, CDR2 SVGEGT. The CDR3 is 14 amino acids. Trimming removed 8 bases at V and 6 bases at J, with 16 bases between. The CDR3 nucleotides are TGTGCCAGCTGGCGGGACCCAAGTTCCGGGGAGCTGTTTTTT. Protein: CASWRDPSSGELFF.

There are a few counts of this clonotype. CDR3 in amino acids: CASSLWGGDEKLFF. The CDR3, as DNA: TGTGCCAGCAGCTTGTGGGGGGGTGATGAAAAACTGTTTTTT. This chain joins TRBV7-6 and TRBJ1-4, with D perhaps matching TRBD1 (5 bases). CDR1 is SGHVS, CDR2 FNYEAQ, per germline. The V gene lost 3 bases and the J gene lost 6 bases, with 11 bases spanning the gap. CDR3 length equals 14 residues.

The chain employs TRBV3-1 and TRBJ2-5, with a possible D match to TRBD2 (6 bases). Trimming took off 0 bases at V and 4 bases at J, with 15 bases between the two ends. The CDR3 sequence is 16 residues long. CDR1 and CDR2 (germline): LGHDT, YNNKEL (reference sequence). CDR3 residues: CASSQEGHGGRETQYF. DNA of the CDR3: TGTGCCAGCAGCCAAGAAGGACATGGGGGGAGAGAGACCCAGTACTTC.

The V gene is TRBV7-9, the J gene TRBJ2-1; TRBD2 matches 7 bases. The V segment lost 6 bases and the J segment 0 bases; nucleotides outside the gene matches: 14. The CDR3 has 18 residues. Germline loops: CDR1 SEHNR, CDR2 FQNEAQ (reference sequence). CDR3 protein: CASSRDSSGGLSYNEQFF. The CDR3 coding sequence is TGTGCCAGCAGTCGGGACTCTAGCGGCGGGCTCTCCTACAATGAGCAGTTCTTC.

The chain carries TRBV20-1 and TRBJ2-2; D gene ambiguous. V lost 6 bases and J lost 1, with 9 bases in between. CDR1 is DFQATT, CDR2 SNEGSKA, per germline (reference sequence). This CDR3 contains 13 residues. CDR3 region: CSADSENTGELFF. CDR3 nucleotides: TGCAGTGCCGATTCAGAGAACACCGGGGAGCTGTTTTTT.

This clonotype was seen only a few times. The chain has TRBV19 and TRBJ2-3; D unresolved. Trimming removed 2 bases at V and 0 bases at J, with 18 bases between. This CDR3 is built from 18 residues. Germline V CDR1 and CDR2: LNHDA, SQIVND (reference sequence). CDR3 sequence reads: CASSIRANGFTSTDTQYF. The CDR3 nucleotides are TGTGCCAGTAGTATACGGGCCAACGGTTTTACTAGCACAGATACGCAGTATTTT.

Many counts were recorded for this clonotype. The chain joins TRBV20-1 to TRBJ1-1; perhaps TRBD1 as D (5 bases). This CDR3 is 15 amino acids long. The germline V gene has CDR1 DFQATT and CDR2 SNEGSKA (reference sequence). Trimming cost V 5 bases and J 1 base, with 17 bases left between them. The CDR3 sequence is CSAGGGGGWNTEAFF. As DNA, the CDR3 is TGCAGTGCTGGTGGCGGGGGTGGGTGGAACACTGAAGCTTTCTTT.

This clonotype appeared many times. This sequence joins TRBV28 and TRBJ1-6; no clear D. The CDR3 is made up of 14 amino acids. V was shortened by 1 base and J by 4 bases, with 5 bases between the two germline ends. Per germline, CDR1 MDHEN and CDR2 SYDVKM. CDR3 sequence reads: CASSLSRYNSPLHF. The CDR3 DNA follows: TGTGCCAGCAGTTTATCGCGGTATAATTCACCCCTCCACTTT.

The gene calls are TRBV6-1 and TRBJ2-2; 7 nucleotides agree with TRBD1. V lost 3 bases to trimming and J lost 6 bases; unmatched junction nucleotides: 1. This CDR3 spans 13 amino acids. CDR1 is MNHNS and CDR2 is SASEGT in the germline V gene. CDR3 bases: TGTGCCAGCAGTGAGACAGGGTCCGGGGAGCTGTTTTTT. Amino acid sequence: CASSETGSGELFF.

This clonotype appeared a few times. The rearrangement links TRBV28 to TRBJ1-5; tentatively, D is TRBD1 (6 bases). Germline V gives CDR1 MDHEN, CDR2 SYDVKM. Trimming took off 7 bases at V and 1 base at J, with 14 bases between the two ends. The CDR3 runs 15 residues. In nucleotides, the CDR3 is TGTGCCAGCATAAAGGCAGGGGTGAGCAATCAGCCCCAGCATTTT. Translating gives CASIKAGVSNQPQHF.

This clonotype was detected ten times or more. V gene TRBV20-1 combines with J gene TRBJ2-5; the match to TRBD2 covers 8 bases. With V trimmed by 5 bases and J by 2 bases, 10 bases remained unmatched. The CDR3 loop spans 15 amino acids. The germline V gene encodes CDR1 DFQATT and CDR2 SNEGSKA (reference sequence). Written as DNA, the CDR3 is TGCAGTGCTGAAATCGGGGGGGCAGGGCAAGAGACCCAGTACTTC. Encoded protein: CSAEIGGAGQETQYF.

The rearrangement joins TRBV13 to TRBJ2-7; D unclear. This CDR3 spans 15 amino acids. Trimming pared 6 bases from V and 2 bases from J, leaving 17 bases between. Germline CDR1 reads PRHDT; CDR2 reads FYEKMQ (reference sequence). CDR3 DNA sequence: TGTGCCAGCAGTTCTCAACAAGTTAGCCCCTACGAGCAGTACTTC. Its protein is CASSSQQVSPYEQYF.

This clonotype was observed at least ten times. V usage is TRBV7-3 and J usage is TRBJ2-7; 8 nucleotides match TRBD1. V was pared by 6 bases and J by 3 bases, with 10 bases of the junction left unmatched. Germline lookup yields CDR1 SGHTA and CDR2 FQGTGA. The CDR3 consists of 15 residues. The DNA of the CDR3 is TGTGCCAGCAGATCCCCCCGGGACAGGTTCTACGAGCAGTACTTC. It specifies CASRSPRDRFYEQYF.

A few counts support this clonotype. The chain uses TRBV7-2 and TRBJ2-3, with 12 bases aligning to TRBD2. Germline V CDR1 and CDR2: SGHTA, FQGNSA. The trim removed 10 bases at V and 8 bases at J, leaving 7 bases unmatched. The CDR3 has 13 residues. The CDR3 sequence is CATSLAGGGTQYF. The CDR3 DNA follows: TGTGCCACCTCACTAGCGGGGGGTGGTACGCAGTATTTT.

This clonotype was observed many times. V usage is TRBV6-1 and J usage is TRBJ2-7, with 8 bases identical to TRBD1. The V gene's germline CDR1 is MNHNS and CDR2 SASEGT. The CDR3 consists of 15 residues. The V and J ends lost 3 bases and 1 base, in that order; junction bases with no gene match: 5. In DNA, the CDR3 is TGTGCCAGCAGTGACCTTAGGACAGGGTCCTACGAGCAGTACTTC. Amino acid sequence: CASSDLRTGSYEQYF.

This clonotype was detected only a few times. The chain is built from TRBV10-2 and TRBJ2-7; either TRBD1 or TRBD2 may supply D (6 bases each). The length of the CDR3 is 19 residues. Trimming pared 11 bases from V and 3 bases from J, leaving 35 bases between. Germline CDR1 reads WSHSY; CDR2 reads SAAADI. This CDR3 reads CAGAPRGPRQVLGGYEQYF. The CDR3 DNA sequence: TGCGCCGGCGCCCCTCGGGGACCGCGACAGGTTCTGGGGGGCTACGAGCAGTACTTC.

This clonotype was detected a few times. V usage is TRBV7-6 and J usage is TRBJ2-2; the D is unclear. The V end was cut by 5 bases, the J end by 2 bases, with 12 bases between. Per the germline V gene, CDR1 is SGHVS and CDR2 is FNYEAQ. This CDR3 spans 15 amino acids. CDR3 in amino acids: CASSPDRVNTGELFF. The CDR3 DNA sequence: TGTGCCAGCAGCCCCGATCGTGTTAACACCGGGGAGCTGTTTTTT.

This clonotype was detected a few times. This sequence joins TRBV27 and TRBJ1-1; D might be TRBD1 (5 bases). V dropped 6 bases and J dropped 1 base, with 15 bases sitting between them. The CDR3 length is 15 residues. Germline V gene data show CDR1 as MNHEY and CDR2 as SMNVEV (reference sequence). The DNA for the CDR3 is TGTGCCAGCAGGTTGGAAGGGGAGGGGAACACTGAAGCTTTCTTT. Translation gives CASRLEGEGNTEAFF.

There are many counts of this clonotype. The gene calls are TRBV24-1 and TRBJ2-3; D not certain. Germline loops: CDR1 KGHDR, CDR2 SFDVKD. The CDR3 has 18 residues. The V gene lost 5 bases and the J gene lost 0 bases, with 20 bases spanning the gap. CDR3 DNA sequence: TGTGCCACCAGTGGGGGTCTTACCCAACGTGCTAGCACAGATACGCAGTATTTT. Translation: CATSGGLTQRASTDTQYF.

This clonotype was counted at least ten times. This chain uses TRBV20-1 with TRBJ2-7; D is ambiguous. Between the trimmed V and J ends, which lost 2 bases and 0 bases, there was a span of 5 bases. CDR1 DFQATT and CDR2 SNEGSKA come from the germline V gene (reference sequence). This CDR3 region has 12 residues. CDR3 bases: TGCAGTGCTAGAATCTCCTCCTACGAGCAGTACTTC. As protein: CSARISSYEQYF.

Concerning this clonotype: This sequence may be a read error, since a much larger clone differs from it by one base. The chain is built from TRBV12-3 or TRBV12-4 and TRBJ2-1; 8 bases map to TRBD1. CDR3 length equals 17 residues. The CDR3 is CASSFDPSGQAYSEQFF. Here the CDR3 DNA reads TGTGCCAGCAGTTTTGACCCGTCGGGACAGGCCTACAGTGAGCAGTTCTTC.

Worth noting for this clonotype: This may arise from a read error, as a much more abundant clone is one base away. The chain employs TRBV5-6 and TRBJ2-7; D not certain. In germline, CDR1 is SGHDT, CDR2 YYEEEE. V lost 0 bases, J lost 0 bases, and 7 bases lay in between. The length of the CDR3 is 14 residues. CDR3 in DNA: TGTGCCAGCAGCTTGGGAGAGAACTCCTACGAGCAGTACTTC. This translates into CASSLGENSYEQYF.